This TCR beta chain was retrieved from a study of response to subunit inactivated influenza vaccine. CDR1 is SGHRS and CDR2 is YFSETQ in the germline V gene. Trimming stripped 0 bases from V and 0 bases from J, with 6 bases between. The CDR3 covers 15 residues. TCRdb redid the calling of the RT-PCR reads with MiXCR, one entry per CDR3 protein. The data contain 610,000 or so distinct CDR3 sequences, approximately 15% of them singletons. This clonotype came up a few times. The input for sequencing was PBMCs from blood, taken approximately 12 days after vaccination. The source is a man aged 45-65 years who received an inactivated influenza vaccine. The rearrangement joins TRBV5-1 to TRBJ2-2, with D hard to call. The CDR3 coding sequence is TGCGCCAGCAGCTTGGGGTCAACGAACACCGGGGAGCTGTTTTTT. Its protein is CASSLGSTNTGELFF.